The 13 T cell receptor beta chains below all came from one sample that was sequenced in a study of beta chain features in type 1 diabetes. Every bit of the isolated RNA underwent reverse transcription, so sequencing read expressed TCRB transcripts. TCRdb's copy holds only in-frame clones and misses some; the assay was immunoSEQ multiplex PCR. The sample contains approximately 140,000 clones, about 50% of which appear only once. Sequenced: Tregs from blood. The receptors were gathered from a man aged 18 to 30 in good health.

The gene calls are TRBV28 and TRBJ2-7; TRBD2 matches 11 bases. Germline V gene sequence: CDR1 MDHEN, CDR2 SYDVKM. The CDR3 loop spans 17 amino acids. The V segment lost 6 bases and the J segment 4 bases; nucleotides outside the gene matches: 14. The CDR3 coding sequence is TGTGCCAGCAGCTCCCGTAGCGGGAGGGCCACGGGGTACGAGCAGTACTTC. Translation gives CASSSRSGRATGYEQYF.

The table lists this clone with a few counts. The CDR3 here is CASSRSGRDTGELFF. For the CDR3, the DNA is TGCGCCAGCAGCCGCAGCGGGAGAGATACCGGGGAGCTGTTTTTT. The chain has TRBV4-3 and TRBJ2-2; 8 bases align to TRBD2. V trimming: 4 bases; J trimming: 5 bases; junction bases outside the gene matches: 6. The CDR3 has 15 amino acids. Germline-derived CDR1 and CDR2 are LGHNA and YSLEER.

The gene calls are TRBV7-8 and TRBJ1-1; D uncertain. V lost 4 bases to trimming and J lost 0 bases, with 6 bases between them. The CDR3 has 13 residues. Germline loops: CDR1 SGHVS, CDR2 FQNEAQ. CDR3 protein: CASSYTVNTEAFF. CDR3 DNA sequence: TGTGCCAGCAGCTACACAGTGAACACTGAAGCTTTCTTT.

This clone turned up a few times. V usage is TRBV19 and J usage is TRBJ1-1; 9 bases match TRBD1. Per germline, CDR1 LNHDA and CDR2 SQIVND (reference sequence). The CDR3 sequence is 15 residues long. The J segment lost 10 bases and the V segment lost 7 bases, leaving 16 bases of the junction unmatched. The CDR3 spells CASTGRRYRGLVAFF. The CDR3 coding sequence is TGTGCCAGTACTGGCCGGAGGTACAGGGGGCTAGTAGCTTTCTTT.

This clone was seen a few times. This rearrangement joins TRBV10-3 to TRBJ1-5; TRBD1 is a possible D gene (6 bases). The CDR3 has 15 amino acids. Trimming stripped 0 bases from V and 5 bases from J, with 11 bases between. Germline assignment: CDR1 ENHRY and CDR2 SYGVKD. CDR3 nucleotides: TGTGCCATCAGTGAGTCAGGAAAGGGGGATCAGCCCCAGCATTTT. Residues: CAISESGKGDQPQHF.

This clone was picked up a small number of times. The rearrangement joins TRBV5-4 to TRBJ1-2; 9 positions agree with TRBD1. The junction had 5 bases not matched to a gene; V was cut back by 0 bases and J by 5 bases. This CDR3 spans 15 amino acids. CDR1 and CDR2 from the germline V gene are SGHNT and YYREEE (reference sequence). The CDR3 protein is CASSLELGTGYGYTF. The CDR3 region has the DNA TGTGCCAGCAGCTTGGAACTTGGGACAGGGTATGGCTACACCTTC.

The J gene is TRBJ2-1, the V gene TRBV6-6; 7 nucleotides match TRBD2. V shed 9 bases and J 0 bases; nucleotides not matched to a gene: 5. In germline, CDR1 is MNHNY, CDR2 SVGAGI (reference sequence). The length of the CDR3 is 14 residues. Here the CDR3 DNA reads TGTGCCAGTACTAGCGCTAGCTCCTACAATGAGCAGTTCTTC. Residues: CASTSASSYNEQFF.

The DNA of the CDR3 is TGTGCGGGAGGGGCAGGGGTGAACTATGGCTACACCTTC. Amino acids: CAGGAGVNYGYTF. V and J are TRBV30 and TRBJ1-2; tentative D call: TRBD1 (6 bases). The CDR3 extends over 13 amino acids. Germline CDR1 and CDR2: GTSNPN and SVGIG (reference sequence).

This clone appeared a few times. The chain recombines TRBV4-3 with TRBJ1-2; a weak D match, TRBD1 (5 bases). In germline, CDR1 is LGHNA, CDR2 YSLEER. Deletions cut 4 bases from V and 5 bases from J, with 17 bases between. The CDR3 is 15 residues long. The CDR3 loop is CASSPRPDSPYGYTF. In DNA, the CDR3 is TGCGCCAGCAGCCCCCGCCCCGACAGTCCATATGGCTACACCTTC.

V usage is TRBV6-5 and J usage is TRBJ2-7, with a weak D call TRBD1 (6 bases). V was trimmed by 1 base and J by 4 bases, leaving 8 bases between them. The CDR3 loop spans 13 amino acids. Germline loops: CDR1 MNHEY, CDR2 SVGAGI. The chain's CDR3 is CASSYFTGYEQYF. CDR3 in DNA: TGTGCCAGCAGTTACTTCACAGGGTACGAGCAGTACTTC.

This clone was seen only a few times. The chain couples TRBV7-2 to TRBJ2-7; D not certain. This CDR3 has 13 residues. With 1 base removed from V and 1 base from J, the gap between germline ends came to 5 bases. From germline, CDR1 is SGHTA and CDR2 FQGNSA. The CDR3 DNA reads as TGTGCCAGCAGCTTAGTCCTTTCCTACGAGCAGTACTTC. This sequence encodes CASSLVLSYEQYF.

The chain carries TRBV6-5 and TRBJ1-2; unclear D gene. CDR1 is MNHEY and CDR2 is SVGAGI in the germline V gene. V was cut by 0 bases and J by 4 bases, with 6 bases left in between. The CDR3 has 13 amino acids. CDR3 loop: CASSYSRSYGYTF. CDR3 DNA: TGTGCCAGCAGTTACTCAAGGAGCTATGGCTACACCTTC.

The rearrangement joins TRBV27 to TRBJ2-5; D call uncertain. The CDR3 runs 13 residues. Germline CDR1 and CDR2: MNHEY and SMNVEV (reference sequence). V shed 5 bases and J shed 0 bases, with 7 bases lying between them. CDR3 DNA sequence: TGTGCCAGCAGTATCCAGTACCAAGAGACCCAGTACTTC. Protein product: CASSIQYQETQYF.